This TCR beta chain was retrieved from a study of cytomegalovirus exposure and HLA in healthy donors. Vbeta (60) and Jbeta (13) primers were used in the PCR. Produced via immunoSEQ multiplex PCR; TCRdb's table is partial and in-frame only. The table has about 36,000 clones, about 70% seen once. CDR1 and CDR2 (germline): SEHNR, FQNEAQ (reference sequence). CDR3 length equals 17 residues. V lost 5 bases and J lost 7; bases outside the gene matches: 16. Note on this clone: Its antigen is unidentified.

Overall study results and limits: CMV serostatus stood as the only immune exposure information on hand.

This clonotype was obtained from a man aged 30 to 39 in good health and CMV-seronegative. V gene TRBV7-9 combines with J gene TRBJ2-7, with TRBD2 identical over 11 bases. Material for sequencing was PBMCs. CDR3 sequence: CASSPPKETSGTREQYF. CDR3 DNA sequence: TGTGCCAGCAGCCCGCCTAAGGAGACTAGCGGGACGAGGGAGCAGTACTTC.